A selection of T cell receptor beta chains follows, all from one sample in a study of blood T cell repertoires in COVID-19. TCRdb keeps only in-frame clones here, not all; method: immunoSEQ multiplex PCR. This sample carries hundreds of thousands of clones, 80% to 90% of them seen once, and the ten largest clones take around 4.1%. The material sequenced was PBMCs or T cells enriched from blood (not recorded which). These receptors all stem from a man aged 25 to 45 with acute COVID-19. Both conserved end residues are part of each CDR3. Fields, in order: D gene, clone size, CDR3 length, V gene, J gene, CDR3 DNA, CDR3 protein. The D gene is left open where the match is weak. Clone size is stated in some rows and not others, as once, few, many or a class when expanded.

.,once,13,TRBV29-1,TRBJ2-1,TGCAGCGTGGACCCGGACTTGTACAATGAGCAGTTCTTC,CSVDPDLYNEQFF
TRBD1,.,16,TRBV7-9,TRBJ1-5,TGTGCCAGCAGCCCCCCGGGACAGCAATTGTATCAGCCCCAGCATTTT,CASSPPGQQLYQPQHF
TRBD1,.,14,TRBV2,TRBJ2-2,TGTGCCAGCAGCGGGACAGGGACTGGCGGGGAGCTGTTTTTT,CASSGTGTGGELFF
TRBD1,.,12,TRBV28,TRBJ1-1,TGTGCCAGCAGTCTCCAACAGGGGATCGCTTTCTTT,CASSLQQGIAFF
.,.,16,TRBV18,TRBJ2-2,TGTGCCAGCTCACGGGAGCAGGCCAGAGACACCGGGGAGCTGTTTTTT,CASSREQARDTGELFF
TRBD2,.,13,TRBV24-1,TRBJ2-5,TGTGCCACCGGAGAGGGAGGGGAGGAGACCCAGTACTTC,CATGEGGEETQYF
.,.,13,TRBV14,TRBJ1-2,TGTGCCAGCAGCCAAGCCAGGGTTTATGGCTACACCTTC,CASSQARVYGYTF
TRBD1,many,14,TRBV2,TRBJ2-3,TGTGCCAGCAGTGCGACAGGGGTCACAGATACGCAGTATTTT,CASSATGVTDTQYF
.,.,14,TRBV20-1,TRBJ1-1,TGCAGTGCTAGTCCCCAGAGCGTGAACACTGAAGCTTTCTTT,CSASPQSVNTEAFF
.,.,14,TRBV6-1,TRBJ1-6,TGTGCCAGCAGTGAAGGTGCAGGGCCTTCACCCCTCCACTTT,CASSEGAGPSPLHF
.,.,14,TRBV7-2,TRBJ2-1,TGTGCCAGCAGCTTTTTTGTGGGCCAGGATGAGCAGTTCTTC,CASSFFVGQDEQFF
.,few,14,TRBV2,TRBJ1-1,TGTGCCAGCAGTGGGTTAAGGGGGAACACTGAAGCTTTCTTT,CASSGLRGNTEAFF
.,.,14,TRBV28,TRBJ2-3,TGTGCCAGCAGGACTCGACAGGGCACAGATACGCAGTATTTT,CASRTRQGTDTQYF
TRBD2,.,15,TRBV5-4,TRBJ2-1,TGTGCCAGCAGCTTGGATGGCGGGGGGGCCACTGAGCAGTTCTTC,CASSLDGGGATEQFF
TRBD1,.,15,TRBV5-8,TRBJ1-5,TGTGCCAGCAGCCGGGGACAGGGGAAGATGCAGCCCCAGCATTTT,CASSRGQGKMQPQHF
.,.,14,TRBV4-1,TRBJ1-3,TGCGCCAGCAGCCAGCGGGGCACTGGAAACACCATATATTTT,CASSQRGTGNTIYF